This T cell receptor (beta chain) was sequenced in a study of T cell responses to AZD1222 COVID-19 vaccine. The assay was immunoSEQ multiplex PCR, and TCRdb's table has in-frame clones only and misses some. The table includes roughly 56,000 clones, over 75% detected once. General study results and limits: The donors showed a predominance of white British ancestry and of females, with possible underestimation of clonal diversity.

As regards this clone: Its antigen is still unknown.

CDR3 size: 15 residues. The germline V gene encodes CDR1 SNHLY and CDR2 FYNNEI. The junction had 10 bases not matched to a gene; V was cut back by 8 bases and J by 7 bases. The chain uses TRBV2 and TRBJ2-1, with TRBD1 matching 11 bases. The sequenced sample was peripheral blood, obtained on day 0 of AZD1222 vaccination. The clonotype was recovered from an adult in good health. DNA for the CDR3: TGTGCCAGCCGATTAGGACAGGGGGCATTTAATGAGCAGTTCTTC. Amino acid sequence: CASRLGQGAFNEQFF.